One sample yielded the 15 T cell receptor beta chains listed below, sequenced in a study of OX40 agonist ivuxolimab in advanced cancers. Library creation used the immunoSEQ multiplex PCR assay. TCRdb carries this immuneACCESS record with in-frame sequences only. Its versions omit some clonotypes, under half of them owing to an unresolved V gene in the studies checked, with the rest unexplained. Recorded for this sample are some 70,000 clones; approximately 90% of them occurred a single time. The ten largest clones add up to approximately 1.3% of the sample. The material was CD4+ or CD8+ T cells sorted from blood, obtained in a trial of the OX40 agonist ivuxolimab. The receptor source for this set is an adult with an advanced solid tumor such as melanoma, head and neck, liver or kidney cancer.

This clone was recorded only once. The chain combines TRBV5-6 with TRBJ1-2; 7 nucleotides align to TRBD1. The trim removed 3 bases at V and 5 bases at J, leaving 4 bases unmatched. The CDR3 extends over 13 amino acids. Germline V CDR1 and CDR2: SGHDT, YYEEEE. Written as DNA, the CDR3 is TGTGCCAGCAGCTCCCAGGGGGTTTATGGCTACACCTTC. Amino acids: CASSSQGVYGYTF.

This clone was observed a few times. The V and J genes are TRBV6-4 and TRBJ2-3, with D hard to call. Trimming took off 5 bases at V and 2 bases at J, with 11 bases between the two ends. CDR3 length: 14 amino acids. Germline CDR1 is MRHNA and CDR2 is SNTAGT. CDR3 coding DNA: TGTGCCAGCAGTCAGGACCCTTACACAGATACGCAGTATTTT. This encodes CASSQDPYTDTQYF.

This clone was observed a single time. The chain couples TRBV6-5 to TRBJ1-6, with D hard to call. The V gene's germline CDR1 is MNHEY and CDR2 SVGAGI. This CDR3 spans 14 amino acids. V was shortened by 2 bases and J by 8 bases, with 10 bases between the two germline ends. The CDR3 coding sequence is TGTGCCAGCAGTTACGGGGTGGAAGATTCACCCCTCCACTTT. This encodes CASSYGVEDSPLHF.

The CDR3 sequence is CATSRGGRTGEAFF. DNA for the CDR3: TGTGCCACCAGCAGGGGGGGACGGACTGGGGAAGCTTTCTTT. The rearrangement joins TRBV15 to TRBJ1-1; maybe TRBD1 (5 bases). Trimming shortened V by 3 bases and J by 8 bases, and 16 bases separated the two germline ends. The CDR3 covers 14 residues. CDR1 is LNHNV and CDR2 is YYDKDF in the germline V gene (reference sequence).

This clone was picked up a small number of times. The chain couples TRBV28 to TRBJ2-7, with 9 bases that match TRBD2. With V trimmed by 6 bases and J by 6 bases, 6 bases remained unmatched. The CDR3 runs to 13 residues. Germline V lookup: CDR1 MDHEN, CDR2 SYDVKM. CDR3 protein: CASSRSAGGEQYF. The CDR3 DNA reads TGTGCCAGCAGCCGTTCAGCGGGAGGCGAGCAGTACTTC. Drawing the rest from reference TRBV28 and TRBJ2-7, the complete variable domain is DVKVTQSSRYLVKRTGEKVFLECVQDMDHENMFWYRQDPGLGLRLIYFSYDVKMKEKGDIPEGYSVSREKKERFSLILESASTNQTSMYLCASSRSAGGEQYFGPGTRLTVT.

This clone came up once. The gene calls are TRBV7-9 and TRBJ2-3; a weak D match, TRBD2 (5 bases). This CDR3 contains 14 residues. Trimming shortened V by 2 bases and J by 5 bases, and 11 bases separated the two germline ends. Germline CDR1 SEHNR, CDR2 FQNEAQ (reference sequence). The CDR3 protein is CASSLWTRGDTQYF. Written as DNA, the CDR3 is TGTGCCAGCAGCTTATGGACTCGAGGAGATACGCAGTATTTT.

This clone has only a few counts. The rearrangement links TRBV5-8 to TRBJ2-5, with 10 bases aligning to TRBD2. The germline V gene encodes CDR1 SGHTS and CDR2 YDEGEE. The trim removed 4 bases at V and 1 base at J, leaving 7 bases unmatched. This CDR3 region has 16 residues. The CDR3 coding sequence is TGTGCCAGCAGCAAAGGACTAGCGGCCCTCCAAGAGACCCAGTACTTC. Its protein is CASSKGLAALQETQYF.

The V gene is TRBV5-6, the J gene TRBJ1-2; D possibly corresponds to TRBD1 (6 bases). V was clipped by 2 bases and J by 1 base, with 12 bases between them. The germline CDR1 and CDR2 sequences are SGHDT and YYEEEE. CDR3 length: 15 residues. The CDR3 region is CASSFRGQLNYGYTF. CDR3 sequence (DNA): TGTGCCAGCAGCTTCCGAGGACAGCTTAACTATGGCTACACCTTC.

The chain combines TRBV18 with TRBJ1-2; TRBD1 agrees at 9 bases. Germline assignment: CDR1 KGHSH and CDR2 LQKENI. The trim removed 7 bases at V and 3 bases at J, leaving 15 bases unmatched. There are 17 residues in the CDR3. This chain's CDR3 is CASLREGQGGQDYGYTF. The CDR3 region has the DNA TGTGCCAGCTTAAGAGAGGGACAGGGAGGACAGGACTATGGCTACACCTTC.

This clone was recorded only once. The V call is TRBV7-2, the J call TRBJ2-5; 9 bases are shared with TRBD2. Germline loops: CDR1 SGHTA, CDR2 FQGNSA. V gave up 3 bases and J gave up 5 bases; unmatched junction bases: 4. The CDR3 sequence is 14 residues long. The DNA for the CDR3 is TGTGCCAGCAGCTTCGCGGGAGGGCCGGAGACCCAGTACTTC. This gives the protein CASSFAGGPETQYF. Complete variable domain (other parts from reference TRBV7-2 and TRBJ2-5): GAGVSQSPSNKVTEKGKDVELRCDPISGHTALYWYRQSLGQGLEFLIYFQGNSAPDKSGLPSDRFSAERTGGSVSTLTIQRTQQEDSAVYLCASSFAGGPETQYFGPGTRLLVL.

This rearrangement joins TRBV19 to TRBJ1-5; D possibly corresponds to TRBD1 (5 bases). The germline CDR1 and CDR2 sequences are LNHDA and SQIVND (reference sequence). The ends were cut back, 4 bases at V and 6 bases at J, with 22 bases in the middle. The CDR3 loop spans 17 amino acids. The CDR3 region has the DNA TGTGCCAGTAGTAACACCCAGGTTGGGAGGGGTGCTCAGCCCCAGCATTTT. Its protein is CASSNTQVGRGAQPQHF. The variable domain in full, with the rest retrieved from reference TRBV19 and TRBJ1-5, is DGGITQSPKYLFRKEGQNVTLSCEQNLNHDAMYWYRQDPGQGLRLIYYSQIVNDFQKGDIAEGYSVSREKKESFPLTVTSAQKNPTAFYLCASSNTQVGRGAQPQHFGDGTRLSIL.

In the case of this clone: This sample also contains other DNA sequences that code for the same CDR3. The rearrangement links TRBV7-2 to TRBJ1-5, with unresolved D. Trimming removed 0 bases from V and 3 bases from J, with 3 bases in between. The CDR3 is 13 amino acids. CDR1 and CDR2 (germline): SGHTA, FQGNSA. The CDR3 DNA follows: TGTGCCAGCAGCTTAGCCACCAATCAGCCCCAGCATTTT. Protein product: CASSLATNQPQHF.

The V and J genes are TRBV28 and TRBJ2-7, with TRBD2 matching 12 bases. Germline V gives CDR1 MDHEN, CDR2 SYDVKM. The J segment lost 4 bases and the V segment lost 7 bases, leaving 8 bases of the junction unmatched. CDR3 length: 15 residues. The DNA of the CDR3 is TGTGCCAGCACCGTAGGCCTAGCGGGAGGGTACGAGCAGTACTTC. Translation gives CASTVGLAGGYEQYF.

V and J are TRBV7-2 and TRBJ2-2, with TRBD1 identical over 9 bases. Germline values: CDR1 SGHTA, CDR2 FQGNSA. The CDR3 is 16 residues long. Unmatched junction bases numbered 6, after V lost 2 bases and J lost 5 bases. The CDR3 region has the DNA TGTGCCAGCAGCTTACTACAGGGGGCGAGTACCGGGGAGCTGTTTTTT. Amino acid sequence: CASSLLQGASTGELFF.

This chain uses TRBV6-6 with TRBJ1-2; no firm D call. Germline V gene data show CDR1 as MNHNY and CDR2 as SVGAGI (reference sequence). CDR3 size: 12 residues. Trimming shortened V by 8 bases and J by 4 bases, and 11 bases separated the two germline ends. This CDR3 is CASVSRLYGYTF. CDR3 coding DNA: TGTGCCAGCGTGAGCAGACTCTATGGCTACACCTTC.